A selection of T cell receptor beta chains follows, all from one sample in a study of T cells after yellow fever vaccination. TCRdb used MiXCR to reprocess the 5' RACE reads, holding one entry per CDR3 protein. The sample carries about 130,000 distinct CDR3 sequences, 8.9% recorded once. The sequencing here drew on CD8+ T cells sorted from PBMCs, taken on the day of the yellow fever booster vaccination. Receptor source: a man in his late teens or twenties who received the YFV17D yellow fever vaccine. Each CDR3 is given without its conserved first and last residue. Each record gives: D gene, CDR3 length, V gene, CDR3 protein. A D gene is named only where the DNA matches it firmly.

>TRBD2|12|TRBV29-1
SVPGTSVYNDQF
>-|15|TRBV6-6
ASSYSIQVAANYGYT
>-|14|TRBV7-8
ASSLDRRTGTDTQY
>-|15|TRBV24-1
ATSETRGTGLTDTQY
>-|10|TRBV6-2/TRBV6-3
ASSYLGPEAF
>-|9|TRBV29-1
SVGRAYEQY
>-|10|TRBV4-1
ASNVGDSPLH
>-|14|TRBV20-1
SARDYKRATYNEQF
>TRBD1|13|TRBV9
ASSVAGTGADIQY
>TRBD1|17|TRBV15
ATSRVFPPPGTDKLSQY
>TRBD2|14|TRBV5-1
ASSLVPSGGFYEQY
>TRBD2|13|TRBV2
ASGQTGGLYNEQF
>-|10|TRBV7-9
ASSLTGVGYT
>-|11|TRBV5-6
ASTEGPGAEAF
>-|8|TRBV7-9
ASSVFGYT
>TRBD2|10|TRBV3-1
ASSDGGETQY
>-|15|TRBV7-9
ASSSARTVAYNTEAF
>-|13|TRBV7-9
ASSLADRPNTEAF
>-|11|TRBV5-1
ASSWGSLTEAF
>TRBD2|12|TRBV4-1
ASSFGLAQETQY
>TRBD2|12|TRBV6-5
ASSYGTSAYEQY
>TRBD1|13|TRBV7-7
ASSAGQGAYNEQF
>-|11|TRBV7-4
ASSLAGSYGYT
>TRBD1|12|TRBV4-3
ASSLDRGNYGYT
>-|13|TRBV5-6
ASRLRGSPYNEQF
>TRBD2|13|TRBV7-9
ASSFLAGVTDTQY
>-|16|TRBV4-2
ASSQEVLRGTQGETQY
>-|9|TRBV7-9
ASKIAVGYT
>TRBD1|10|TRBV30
AWRDRAYEQY
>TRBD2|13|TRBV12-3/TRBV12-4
ASSRAGERQETQY
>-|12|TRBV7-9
ASSLEGINQPQH
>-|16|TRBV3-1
ASSQGRPGALDTGELF
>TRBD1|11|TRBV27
ASSSGGGNRAF
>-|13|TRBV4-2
ASSQASGVDQPQH
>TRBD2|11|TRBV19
ASSSTSGNEQF
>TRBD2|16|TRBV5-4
ASSLPTSGAANTGELF
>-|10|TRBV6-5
ASRYRAHGYT
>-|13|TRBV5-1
ASSLSRDGDNEQF
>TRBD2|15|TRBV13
ASSPSGTSGGANEQF
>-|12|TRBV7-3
ASSLRPSTDTQY
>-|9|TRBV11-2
ASSLLGGLF
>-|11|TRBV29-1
SVEDLWNTEAF
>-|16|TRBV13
ASSLFGWDSDLTDTQY
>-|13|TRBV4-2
ASSQGGTHTDTQY
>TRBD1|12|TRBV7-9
ALVEGTGEDEQF